Listed below are T cell receptor beta chains from one sample, sequenced in a study of Ad26.COV2.S vaccination and SARS-CoV-2 variants. Assay used: immunoSEQ multiplex PCR; TCRdb lists only in-frame clones, some missing. The sample gives some 480,000 clones, around nine tenths of which show up once; over 10% is in the top ten. The sample in question was peripheral blood, obtained in a trial of Ad26.COV2.S vaccine versus placebo. The receptors stem from a person aged 18 to 59 who received the Ad26.COV2.S COVID-19 vaccine or a placebo. Both conserved end residues are part of each CDR3. D genes are given only for firm matches. The size field is filled for only some rows; it gives once, few, many or a size class.

TRBD2	TRBV20-1	TRBJ2-3	NA	CSASRREGGSDTQYF	TGCAGTGCTAGTAGGCGGGAGGGTGGTTCAGATACGCAGTATTTT
NA	TRBV29-1	TRBJ2-3	NA	CSAKVAGASTDTQYF	TGCAGCGCAAAGGTGGCGGGCGCGTCAACAGATACGCAGTATTTT
NA	TRBV29-1	TRBJ2-7	NA	CSVLLGWSYEQYF	TGCAGCGTTCTTCTAGGGTGGTCCTACGAGCAGTACTTC
NA	TRBV28	TRBJ2-1	NA	CASSDHTGYNEQFF	TGTGCCAGCAGTGACCATACAGGGTACAATGAGCAGTTCTTC
NA	TRBV29-1	TRBJ1-2	few	CSVPTGGYTF	TGCAGCGTCCCCACAGGAGGCTACACCTTC
NA	TRBV7-9	TRBJ1-2	NA	CASSLALVYGYTF	TGTGCCAGCAGCTTAGCTTTGGTTTATGGCTACACCTTC
NA	TRBV7-6	TRBJ2-3	NA	CASSLRLGFTDTQYF	TGTGCCAGCAGTTTAAGGTTAGGGTTCACAGATACGCAGTATTTT
NA	TRBV19	TRBJ2-3	NA	CASSIGQTDTQYF	TGTGCCAGTAGTATTGGGCAAACAGATACGCAGTATTTT
TRBD2	TRBV11-2	TRBJ2-1	NA	CASSFRLAGVVAREQFF	TGTGCCAGCAGTTTCCGGCTAGCGGGAGTGGTAGCCAGGGAGCAGTTCTTC
NA	TRBV5-4	TRBJ2-7	few	CASSLDGSGPAGAEQYF	TGTGCCAGCAGCTTGGACGGATCCGGTCCCGCGGGGGCCGAGCAGTACTTC
NA	TRBV5-4	TRBJ2-7	few	CASSLGATTSYEQYF	TGTGCCAGCAGCTTGGGGGCGACTACGTCTTACGAGCAGTACTTC
NA	TRBV9	TRBJ1-2	NA	CASSVQPGRANYGYTF	TGTGCCAGCAGCGTGCAACCAGGGAGGGCTAACTATGGCTACACCTTC
TRBD1	TRBV27	TRBJ1-4	NA	CASSPIGTGVYEKLFF	TGTGCCAGCAGTCCTATTGGGACAGGGGTGTATGAAAAACTGTTTTTT
TRBD2	TRBV28	TRBJ2-1	NA	CASSPSGRAREQFF	TGTGCCAGCAGTCCGAGCGGGAGGGCCCGGGAGCAGTTCTTC
NA	TRBV19	TRBJ1-1	NA	CASSSTGWNTEAFF	TGTGCCAGTAGTAGCACAGGGTGGAACACTGAAGCTTTCTTT
NA	TRBV28	TRBJ2-7	NA	CASRDRDNWYEQYF	TGTGCCAGCAGAGACCGGGACAATTGGTACGAGCAGTACTTC
NA	TRBV18	TRBJ2-7	NA	CASSPTVYEQYF	TGTGCCAGCTCACCGACAGTTTACGAGCAGTACTTC
NA	TRBV4-2	TRBJ2-7	NA	CASSRPEGSPYEQYF	TGTGCCAGCAGCCGCCCTGAGGGGTCTCCCTACGAGCAGTACTTC
TRBD1	TRBV12-3/TRBV12-4	TRBJ1-1	NA	CASRRQGTGEAFF	TGTGCCAGCAGGCGACAGGGGACGGGTGAAGCTTTCTTT
NA	TRBV9	TRBJ2-1	NA	CASSVGGAEQFF	TGTGCCAGCAGCGTAGGCGGAGCTGAGCAGTTCTTC
NA	TRBV4-1	TRBJ2-1	NA	CASSQEPNEQFF	TGCGCCAGCAGCCAAGAACCTAATGAGCAGTTCTTC
NA	TRBV28	TRBJ2-7	NA	CASRIYEQYF	TGTGCCAGCCGGATCTACGAGCAGTACTTC
NA	TRBV7-8	TRBJ1-5	NA	CASSSLRDQPQHF	TGTGCCAGCAGCTCCCTCAGGGATCAGCCCCAGCATTTT
NA	TRBV15	TRBJ2-5	NA	CATSRDPQETQYF	TGTGCCACCAGCAGAGATCCCCAAGAGACCCAGTACTTC
NA	TRBV15	TRBJ1-5	NA	CATSRDLGGFQPQHF	TGTGCCACCAGCAGGGACCTGGGGGGCTTTCAGCCCCAGCATTTT
TRBD2	TRBV7-2	TRBJ2-1	NA	CASSPGAGGWYEQFF	TGTGCCAGCAGCCCGGGAGCGGGAGGGTGGTATGAGCAGTTCTTC
TRBD2	TRBV15	TRBJ2-2	NA	CATRGQAGGTGELFF	TGTGCCACCCGAGGCCAAGCGGGAGGCACCGGGGAGCTGTTTTTT
TRBD2	TRBV5-4	TRBJ2-3	NA	CASSRGLAGTTDTQYF	TGTGCCAGCAGCCGCGGACTAGCGGGAACCACAGATACGCAGTATTTT
TRBD2	TRBV27	TRBJ2-2	NA	CASSFRIAGVSTGELFF	TGTGCCAGCAGTTTTAGGATAGCGGGAGTTAGCACCGGGGAGCTGTTTTTT
TRBD2	TRBV6-4	TRBJ2-3	NA	CASSPGTSGTDTQYF	TGTGCCAGCAGTCCCGGGACTAGCGGCACAGATACGCAGTATTTT
NA	TRBV11-1	TRBJ1-1	NA	CASSLRGALTEAFF	TGTGCCAGCAGCTTAAGGGGGGCACTCACTGAAGCTTTCTTT
TRBD2	TRBV30	TRBJ2-7	NA	CAWSVLGAGGPRYEQYF	TGTGCCTGGAGTGTTTTGGGGGCGGGAGGGCCTAGGTACGAGCAGTACTTC
TRBD1	TRBV11-2	TRBJ1-2	NA	CASSRDRVAGYTF	TGTGCCAGCAGCAGAGACAGGGTGGCTGGCTACACCTTC
TRBD2	TRBV2	TRBJ2-3	NA	CASGREDRTDTQYF	TGTGCCAGTGGCCGGGAGGACCGCACAGATACGCAGTATTTT
NA	TRBV6-4	TRBJ2-2	NA	CASQGSAGELFF	TGTGCCAGCCAGGGGTCAGCCGGGGAGCTGTTTTTT
NA	TRBV7-6	TRBJ2-3	NA	CASSRLSRGLTDTQYF	TGTGCCAGCAGCCGTTTAAGCCGGGGCCTAACAGATACGCAGTATTTT
TRBD1	TRBV16	TRBJ1-3	NA	CASSQSRGPGNTIYF	TGTGCCAGCAGCCAATCCAGGGGGCCTGGAAACACCATATATTTT